This entry describes one TCR beta chain. Per the original methods: Quantification of nucleated cells was approximated via reference gene primer amplification. Sequenced by immunoSEQ multiplex PCR; TCRdb stores in-frame clones only, minus some. The DNA gave D and trimming, while V, J and clone size come from that table. Found here are more than 45,000 clones, 86% of them singletons; the top ten hold 12% to 15%. These data are taken from a study of blood T cell repertoires in COVID-19. The V and J ends lost 2 bases and 3 bases respectively, with 9 bases between them. CDR1 and CDR2 (germline): LGHNA, YSLEER. This CDR3 is 14 amino acids long.

The TCR originated in a man between 70 and 80 years old with acute or convalescent COVID-19. Sequencing was performed on peripheral blood. The V gene is TRBV4-3, the J gene TRBJ2-3; possible D gene TRBD2, 5 bases. The CDR3 loop reads CASSQLGETDTQYF. The CDR3 bases are TGCGCCAGCAGCCAACTCGGGGAAACAGATACGCAGTATTTT.